This T cell receptor beta chain was retrieved from a study of post-analysis software for immune sequencing data. Overall study context: Both relapsing-remitting and secondary progressive multiple sclerosis featured among the disease courses, as did progressive-relapsing multiple sclerosis.

Every TCR beta cDNA library bore unique molecular identifiers. TCRdb reanalysed the PCR reads using MiXCR and keeps one entry per CDR3 protein. The sample has about 540,000 distinct CDR3 sequences; 34% are singletons. The CDR3 is 16 amino acids. Trimming cost V 7 bases and J 2 bases, with 18 bases left between them. Germline assignment: CDR1 LNHDA and CDR2 SQIVND (reference sequence). Regarding this clonotype: Its cognate antigen is unknown.

Study conclusions and caveats: The study found TRBV5-6, TRBV5-1 and TRBV20-1 among about five TRBV segments more frequent in patients than controls. When the samples were clustered directly with F measure, those that had been prepared in the same batch showed strong co-clustering. Multiple sclerosis was associated with a significant reduction in normalized Chao1 diversity relative to controls.

The source of this sequence is a girl younger than 18 with multiple sclerosis. The gene calls are TRBV19 and TRBJ1-5, with a possible D match to TRBD1 (6 bases). The sample comprised blood. As DNA, the CDR3 is TGTGCCAGTACCCCAGTAGGGGGGGAAGGCAATCAGCCCCAGCATTTT. Its protein is CASTPVGGEGNQPQHF.